These 17 T cell receptor beta chains came from one sample sequenced in a study of tissue T cells after allogeneic stem cell transplantation. Time point indicated: mouse harvest day 7 after allogeneic transplant. Mouse grafts combined 10^7 T-cell-depleted bone marrow cells with 10^6 splenic CD5+ T cells. Using immunoSEQ multiplex PCR, the repertoire was profiled, and TCRdb retains in-frame clones only, with some absent. The sample yields fewer than 5,500 clones, around 64% seen once. Specimen: spleen. Receptors were obtained from a female BALB/c mouse given C57BL/6 T cells with graft-versus-host disease after an allogeneic hematopoietic cell transplant.

Remarks on this clone: Gene names follow the mouse nomenclature. The DNA ends 1 residue before the CDR3 does, and the rest of the CDR3 is filled in from the germline J gene. This chain joins TRBV26 and TRBJ1-1, with D tentatively TRBD1 (5 bases). The V gene's germline CDR1 is KGHPV and CDR2 FQNQEV (reference sequence). The CDR3 loop spans 13 amino acids. The V gene lost 6 bases and the J gene lost 0 bases, with 8 bases spanning the gap. Partial CDR3 DNA: TGTGCCAGCAGCCTGGGACAGAACACAGAAGTCTTC. Protein product: CASSLGQNTEVF. The entire CDR3 protein is CASSLGQNTEVFF.

To note about this clone: Genes and germline come from the mouse. The CDR3 end is not reached by the read, which stops 1 residue before it; the germline J gene fills it in. The chain carries TRBV26 and TRBJ2-7; possibly TRBD1 or TRBD2 for D (5 bases each). Germline values: CDR1 KGHPV, CDR2 FQNQEV (reference sequence). The CDR3 runs to 13 residues. Trimming shortened V by 4 bases and J by 1 base, and 8 bases separated the two germline ends. CDR3 DNA (partial): TGTGCCAGCAGTCCGGGACCATCCTATGAACAGTAC. It codes for CASSPGPSYEQY. The whole CDR3 region reads CASSPGPSYEQYF.

Of note for this clone: Germline and genes here are mouse. The missing CDR3 end, 1 residue past where the read stops, is filled in from the germline J gene. The genes are TRBV15 and TRBJ2-4; D is unresolved. The CDR3 extends over 13 amino acids. The V and J ends lost 4 bases and 0 bases respectively, with 5 bases between them. From germline, CDR1 is SGHND and CDR2 FRSKSL. CDR3 in amino acids: CASSYGSQNTLYF. The sequenced CDR3 bases are TGTGCCAGCAGTTACGGTAGTCAAAACACCTTGTAC.

On this clone itself: The gene symbols are mouse symbols. With the read ending 1 residue before the CDR3 end, the germline J gene is used to fill in that end. This chain joins TRBV13-1 and TRBJ1-4; D is perhaps TRBD1 (6 bases). CDR1 and CDR2 (germline): NSHNY, SYGAGN. The CDR3 has 15 residues. Deletions cut 2 bases from V and 0 bases from J, with 8 bases between. The CDR3 loop is CASSDGTFSNERLFF. CDR3 DNA, as far as it was read: TGTGCCAGCAGTGACGGGACATTTTCCAACGAAAGATTATTT.

Comments on this clone: Germline and genes here are mouse. The CDR3 end lies 1 residue beyond the end of the read and is filled in from the germline J gene. This sequence joins TRBV17 and TRBJ2-4, with 7 bases lining up with TRBD2. This CDR3 comprises 15 residues. V lost 1 base, J lost 0 bases, and 1 base stayed unmatched. From germline, CDR1 is MNHDT and CDR2 YYDKIL. CDR3 in amino acids: CASSRGGGSQNTLYF. The sequenced part of the CDR3 DNA is TGTGCTAGCAGTAGAGGGGGGGGTAGTCAAAACACCTTGTAC.

On this clone itself: Gene names follow the mouse nomenclature. The read ends 1 residue early relative to the CDR3; the germline J gene fills the gap. V and J are TRBV3 and TRBJ2-5; TRBD1 matches 9 bases. CDR1 and CDR2 from the germline V gene are SNHLY and FYNGKV (reference sequence). CDR3 length: 14 amino acids. The J segment lost 5 bases and the V segment lost 2 bases, leaving 2 bases of the junction unmatched. The CDR3 bases that were read are TGTGCCAGCAGCTTAAACAGGGGGCGAGACACCCAGTAC. It is translated as CASSLNRGRDTQY. In full, the CDR3 reads CASSLNRGRDTQYF. The full variable domain, in which reference TRBV3 and TRBJ2-5 provide the parts outside the CDR3, is GPKVLQIPSHQIIDMGQMVTLNCDPVSNHLYFYWYKQILGQQMEFLVNFYNGKVMEKSKLFKDQFSVERPDGSYFTLKIQPTALEDSAVYFCASSLNRGRDTQYFGPGTRLLVL.

Regarding this clone: The gene names given are mouse names. Read coverage stops 1 residue before the CDR3 terminus; the germline J gene supplies the remainder. This chain uses TRBV31 with TRBJ2-3; D is tentatively TRBD1 or TRBD2 (5 bases each). The germline V gene encodes CDR1 GKSSPN and CDR2 SITVG. V lost 8 bases to trimming and J lost 0 bases, with 9 bases between them. The CDR3 is 12 amino acids. The CDR3 here is CALGGSAETLYF. The part of the CDR3 DNA that was read is TGTGCCCTCGGGGGTAGTGCAGAAACGCTGTAT.

This clone was seen a few times. The genes are named according to mouse. The read terminates 1 residue before the CDR3 end, so the remaining end is supplied by the germline J gene. The rearrangement uses TRBV3 and TRBJ2-1; D possibly uses TRBD1 or TRBD2 (5 bases each). The CDR3 consists of 14 residues. V dropped 1 base and J dropped 1 base, with 5 bases sitting between them. Germline CDR1 SNHLY, CDR2 FYNGKV (reference sequence). The CDR3 DNA, read in part, is TGTGCCAGCAGCTTAGGGGGGAACTATGCTGAGCAGTTC. Protein product: CASSLGGNYAEQF. The CDR3 in full is CASSLGGNYAEQFF.

Remarks on this clone: Gene names and germline refer to mouse. With the read ending 1 residue before the CDR3 end, the germline J gene is used to fill in that end. The rearrangement joins TRBV31 to TRBJ2-7; 11 nucleotides match TRBD2. The CDR3 contains 13 residues. Germline CDR1 reads GKSSPN; CDR2 reads SITVG. V lost 1 base and J lost 4; bases outside the gene matches: 0. The CDR3 sequence: CAWSRDWGYEQYF. CDR3 DNA, as far as it was read: TGTGCCTGGAGTCGGGACTGGGGGTATGAACAGTAC.

There are a few counts of this clone. The germline and genes are mouse ones. The CDR3 end is not reached by the read, which stops 1 residue before it; the germline J gene fills it in. The rearrangement uses TRBV15 and TRBJ2-1; possible D gene TRBD2, 5 bases. V shed 3 bases and J shed 3 bases, with 9 bases lying between them. This CDR3 region has 14 residues. Looked up from germline, CDR1 is SGHND and CDR2 is FRSKSL. Here the CDR3 reads CASSFLGLYAEQFF. The sequenced CDR3 bases are TGTGCCAGCAGTTTTCTGGGTCTCTATGCTGAGCAGTTC.

A single count supports this clone. Gene names follow the mouse nomenclature. The read ends 1 residue shy of where the CDR3 ends; the end is completed using the germline J gene. The V and J genes are TRBV31 and TRBJ2-5; D may be TRBD1 or TRBD2 (6 bases each). Trimming took off 2 bases at V and 6 bases at J, with 12 bases between the two ends. The CDR3 loop spans 13 amino acids. Per the germline V gene, CDR1 is GKSSPN and CDR2 is SITVG. The CDR3 protein is CAWSWGRGDTQYF. CDR3 DNA (partial): TGTGCCTGGAGTTGGGGGCGCGGTGACACCCAGTAC.

A few counts support this clone. Gene names are mouse gene names. The CDR3 DNA, read in part, is TGTGCCAGCGGTGATCGGGGTAACTATGCTGAGCAGTTC. It is translated as CASGDRGNYAEQF. The complete CDR3 reads CASGDRGNYAEQFF. The chain joins TRBV13-2 to TRBJ2-1; no firm D call. The missing CDR3 end, 1 residue past where the read stops, is filled in from the germline J gene. Per the germline V gene, CDR1 is NNHNN and CDR2 is SYGAGS (reference sequence). The CDR3 covers 14 residues. V lost 1 base to trimming and J lost 0 bases, with 5 bases between them.

This clone appeared a few times. Here the gene names and germline are mouse. From the germline J gene comes the end of the CDR3, since the read stops 1 residue before it. The chain employs TRBV13-3 and TRBJ2-1; 8 bases match TRBD2. This CDR3 has 15 amino acids. Germline CDR1 NNHDY, CDR2 SYVADS. V shed 3 bases, J shed 0 bases, and the junction held 2 bases outside the gene matches. The CDR3 region is CASSGLGSNYAEQFF. The CDR3 DNA, read in part, is TGTGCCAGCAGTGGACTGGGGTCTAACTATGCTGAGCAGTTC.

Turning to this clone: Gene labels here are mouse ones. The read finishes 1 residue shy of the CDR3 end, and the germline J gene is used to complete it. The rearrangement links TRBV2 to TRBJ2-7, with TRBD2 identical over 14 bases. The V gene's germline CDR1 is LGHNA and CDR2 YSYQKL. This CDR3 is built from 15 residues. Germline trimming cut 6 bases from V and 6 bases from J; bases unmatched to any gene: 7. This CDR3 reads CASSDGGLGGLEQYF. The sequenced CDR3 bases are TGTGCCAGCAGTGATGGGGGACTGGGGGGGCTTGAACAGTAC.

Details on this clone: Mouse gene names and germline throughout. The read comes to an end 1 residue before the CDR3 does, leaving the germline J gene to fill in the end. The chain employs TRBV26 and TRBJ2-7; weak D call: TRBD1 (5 bases). V dropped 0 bases and J dropped 2 bases, with 5 bases sitting between them. Germline CDR1 and CDR2: KGHPV and FQNQEV (reference sequence). CDR3 length: 13 residues. CDR3 region: CASSLSGAYEQYF. Incomplete CDR3 DNA: TGTGCCAGCAGTCTGTCAGGGGCCTATGAACAGTAC.

With respect to this clone: Gene names denote mouse genes. The read ends 1 residue before the CDR3 terminus; that terminus is restored from the germline J gene. The V and J genes are TRBV26 and TRBJ1-6; weak D call: TRBD1 (5 bases). TRBJ1-6 is an open reading frame whose function is uncertain. The CDR3 is made up of 15 amino acids. The V and J ends lost 1 base and 1 base respectively, with 5 bases between them. Germline lookup yields CDR1 KGHPV and CDR2 FQNQEV (reference sequence). The CDR3 loop is CASSLWGSYNSPLYF. CDR3 DNA (partial): TGTGCCAGCAGTCTGTGGGGGTCCTATAATTCGCCCCTCTAC.

In the case of this clone: Here the gene names and germline are mouse. The read comes to an end 1 residue before the CDR3 does, leaving the germline J gene to fill in the end. The J gene is TRBJ2-5, the V gene TRBV4; TRBD2 agrees at 8 bases. The germline CDR1 and CDR2 sequences are LGHDT and YNNKQL (reference sequence). The CDR3 loop spans 13 amino acids. The J segment lost 6 bases and the V segment lost 4 bases, leaving 3 bases of the junction unmatched. The covered CDR3 bases are TGTGCCAGCAGCTGGGGGGGCCGGGACACCCAGTAC. This codes for CASSWGGRDTQY. The complete CDR3 reads CASSWGGRDTQYF. Supplemented by reference TRBV4 and TRBJ2-5, the full variable domain reads ETAVFQTPNYHVTQVGNEVSFNCKQTLGHDTMYWYKQDSKKLLKIMFSYNNKQLIVNETVPRRFSPQSSDKAHLNLRIKSVEPEDSAVYLCASSWGGRDTQYFGPGTRLLVL.